One and the same sample provided the 19 T cell receptor beta chains below, sequenced in a study of CD8+CD57+ T cells in acquired aplastic anemia. Patients picked for sequencing had shown CD8+CD57+ cell expansion detected by flow cytometry. The TCR beta profiling, which covered VDJ combination and CDR3 sequence, was carried out using genomic DNA as the template. A single record per CDR3 protein comes from TCRdb applying MiXCR to the reads. The sample includes about 180,000 distinct CDR3 sequences, over 40% seen only once; the top ten take about 1.8%. The sample consisted of sorted CD4+, CD8+, or CD8+CD57+ T cells (not recorded which) from PBMCs. The receptors shown here come from a human donor with aplastic anemia.

This clonotype has just a few counts. This may come from a read error, since a much larger clone is one base off. This sequence joins TRBV7-8 and TRBJ2-2; tentatively, D is TRBD1 (7 bases). In germline, CDR1 is SGHVS, CDR2 FQNEAQ. This CDR3 is built from 16 residues. The CDR3: CASRPRRDRLTGELLF. Written as DNA, the CDR3 is TGTGCCAGCAGACCCAGGAGGGACAGACTAACCGGGGAGCTGCTTTTT.

At least ten counts were recorded for this clonotype. The chain combines TRBV20-1 with TRBJ2-1, with unresolved D. V was shortened by 1 base and J by 0 bases, with 10 bases between the two germline ends. Per germline, CDR1 DFQATT and CDR2 SNEGSKA (reference sequence). This CDR3 has 15 residues. CDR3 sequence: CSARGSRSSYNEQFF. For the CDR3, the DNA is TGCAGTGCTAGAGGCAGCAGGAGCTCCTACAATGAGCAGTTCTTC.

This clonotype was picked up one time. This chain joins TRBV20-1 and TRBJ2-7, with TRBD2 identical over 14 bases. The CDR3 length is 16 residues. V trimming: 5 bases; J trimming: 0 bases; junction bases outside the gene matches: 6. The germline gives CDR1 DFQATT, CDR2 SNEGSKA (reference sequence). CDR3 sequence (DNA): TGCAGTGCTCCCGGGACTAGCGGGGGCAGCTCCTACGAGCAGTACTTC. Protein product: CSAPGTSGGSSYEQYF.

V usage is TRBV2 and J usage is TRBJ1-1; no clear D. This CDR3 has 12 amino acids. Germline CDR1 and CDR2: SNHLY and FYNNEI. V was trimmed by 6 bases and J by 4 bases, leaving 9 bases between them. The CDR3 sequence: CASSQDATEAFF. The CDR3 DNA reads TGTGCCAGCAGCCAAGACGCCACTGAAGCTTTCTTT.

This chain uses TRBV29-1 with TRBJ2-5; 8 nucleotides agree with TRBD2. The germline V gene encodes CDR1 SQVTM and CDR2 ANQGSEA. The V segment lost 5 bases and the J segment 2 bases; nucleotides outside the gene matches: 4. The CDR3 is 13 residues long. CDR3 DNA sequence: TGCAGCGTTCGTGCTAGCGGGCAAGAGACCCAGTACTTC. Its translation is CSVRASGQETQYF.

There are a few counts of this clonotype. The J gene is TRBJ1-6, the V gene TRBV15; D call uncertain. Per the germline V gene, CDR1 is LNHNV and CDR2 is YYDKDF (reference sequence). V was cut by 0 bases and J by 14 bases, with 8 bases left in between. The CDR3 extends over 12 amino acids. CDR3 amino acids: CATSRDHFALHF. CDR3 DNA: TGTGCCACCAGCAGAGATCATTTTGCCCTCCACTTT.

This clonotype was seen a single time. This rearrangement joins TRBV7-2 to TRBJ2-7; 9 nucleotides align to TRBD1. CDR3 length: 15 amino acids. The ends lost 5 bases at V and 2 bases at J; junction bases unmatched: 7. The V gene's germline CDR1 is SGHTA and CDR2 FQGNSA. The CDR3 region has the DNA TGTGCCAGCAGCGGGGGGACAGGGCCCACCTACGAGCAGTACTTC. Translation: CASSGGTGPTYEQYF.

This clonotype was counted a few times. CDR3 in amino acids: CASSPARGSNTEAFF. The DNA of the CDR3 is TGTGCCAGCTCACCAGCGAGGGGCTCGAACACTGAAGCTTTCTTT. The V gene is TRBV18, the J gene TRBJ1-1; D may be TRBD1 (5 bases). Germline lookup yields CDR1 KGHSH and CDR2 LQKENI. Trimming removed 2 bases from V and 1 base from J, with 11 bases in between. The CDR3 is 15 amino acids.

This clonotype was seen once. The chain recombines TRBV29-1 with TRBJ2-1; D not resolved. The germline V gene has CDR1 SQVTM and CDR2 ANQGSEA. The length of the CDR3 is 12 residues. V was pared by 6 bases and J by 7 bases, with 13 bases between. The CDR3 bases are TGCAGCGTGACCCTCTTGGAGAATGAGCAGTTCTTC. Translating it yields CSVTLLENEQFF.

This clonotype was observed a handful of times. This could be a read error, since a much larger clone is one nucleotide away. The chain couples TRBV5-1 to TRBJ1-1; unclear D gene. Germline CDR1 reads SGHRS; CDR2 reads YFSETQ. The CDR3 totals 13 residues. The CDR3 nucleotides read TGCGCCAGCAGCGGAACGGGGAACGCTGAAGCTTTCTTT. It specifies CASSGTGNAEAFF.

This clonotype was seen many times. The chain recombines TRBV5-1 with TRBJ1-2; D not certain. Germline CDR1 and CDR2: SGHRS and YFSETQ. The length of the CDR3 is 15 residues. Deletions cut 2 bases from V and 4 bases from J, with 15 bases between. The CDR3 sequence: CASSLRPRGGYGYTF. As DNA, the CDR3 is TGCGCCAGCAGCTTACGACCCCGGGGAGGCTATGGCTACACCTTC.

To note about this clonotype: One junction end disagrees with the germline gene, perhaps due to a read error. V gene TRBV6-2 or TRBV6-3 combines with J gene TRBJ2-1; TRBD2 agrees at 7 bases. This CDR3 region has 16 residues. Germline CDR1 reads MNHEY; CDR2 reads SVGEGT. The CDR3 sequence is CASSSRGTIPYNEQSF. DNA of the CDR3: TGTGCCAGCAGTTCGAGAGGGACTATCCCGTACAATGAGCAGTCCTTC.

This chain uses TRBV5-5 with TRBJ1-4; 7 nucleotides agree with TRBD1. The ends lost 1 base at V and 3 bases at J; junction bases unmatched: 9. The CDR3 loop spans 17 amino acids. Germline V gene lookup returns CDR1 SGHKS and CDR2 YYEKEE (reference sequence). The CDR3 DNA reads TGTGCCAGCAGCTTGTCACGGGCAGGGGGTTCTAATGAAAAACTGTTTTTT. Translation: CASSLSRAGGSNEKLFF.

A word on this clonotype: Because it lacks the conserved phenylalanine or tryptophan at the end, this CDR3 is likely a read error. Because the CDR3's place on the DNA is in doubt, the DNA is left out and the CDR3 is given as listed by TCRdb. The chain employs TRBV25-1 and TRBJ1-1. The CDR3 is 8 amino acids in total, end residues counted. Germline V gene data show CDR1 as MGHDK and CDR2 as SYGVNS. The CDR3 here is CASSDMEP.

The chain combines TRBV5-4 with TRBJ2-1; 10 bases are a match to TRBD2. This CDR3 has 17 residues. The germline CDR1 and CDR2 sequences are SGHNT and YYREEE (reference sequence). V trimming: 1 base; J trimming: 8 bases; junction bases outside the gene matches: 12. As DNA, the CDR3 is TGTGCCAGCAGCTTGCAAGGACTAGCGGCCAGCCACCATGAGCAGTTCTTC. It yields the protein CASSLQGLAASHHEQFF.

This clonotype was counted between two and nine times. A read error is possible here, since a much larger clone lies one base away. The rearrangement links TRBV5-1 to TRBJ2-6; D possibly corresponds to TRBD1 (5 bases). The CDR3 length is 17 residues. Germline assignment: CDR1 SGHRS and CDR2 YFSETQ. V lost 2 bases to trimming and J lost 1 base, with 13 bases between them. CDR3 sequence reads: CASSFSAGISGANVLTF. CDR3 nucleotides: TGCGCCAGCAGCTTCAGCGCAGGGATTTCTGGGGCCAACGTCCTGACTTTC.

This chain links TRBV10-3 with TRBJ2-1; D is unresolved. This CDR3 has 15 residues. V was shortened by 5 bases and J by 2 bases, with 13 bases between the two germline ends. Germline V gene sequence: CDR1 ENHRY, CDR2 SYGVKD. DNA of the CDR3: TGTGCCATCAGTATTGTAACCGGTACCTACAATGAGCAGTTCTTC. Protein product: CAISIVTGTYNEQFF.

This clonotype came up a few times. The genes are TRBV2 and TRBJ2-5; TRBD1 might be the D (5 bases). V lost 3 bases and J lost 5, with 13 bases in between. Germline loops: CDR1 SNHLY, CDR2 FYNNEI. This CDR3 region has 14 residues. CDR3 residues: CASSDQGYWETQYF. DNA for the CDR3: TGTGCCAGCAGTGATCAGGGATATTGGGAGACCCAGTACTTC.

V is TRBV19 and J is TRBJ2-5; D not certain. V was clipped by 3 bases and J by 3 bases, with 8 bases between them. This CDR3 comprises 13 residues. CDR1 and CDR2 from the germline V gene are LNHDA and SQIVND (reference sequence). This CDR3 reads CASSMDGEETQYF. The CDR3 DNA reads TGTGCCAGTAGTATGGATGGGGAAGAGACCCAGTACTTC. Using reference TRBV19 and TRBJ2-5 for the parts outside the CDR3, the full variable domain is DGGITQSPKYLFRKEGQNVTLSCEQNLNHDAMYWYRQDPGQGLRLIYYSQIVNDFQKGDIAEGYSVSREKKESFPLTVTSAQKNPTAFYLCASSMDGEETQYFGPGTRLLVL.